This TCR beta chain was recovered during a study of response to subunit inactivated influenza vaccine. Whole-study findings and limits: There was a suggestion from the authors that each seasonal influenza vaccination recruits few new T cells.

The CDR3 sequence is 13 residues long. V was trimmed by 0 bases and J by 5 bases, leaving 9 bases between them. The germline V gene has CDR1 SGHRS and CDR2 YFSETQ. One entry per CDR3 protein, called by TCRdb with MiXCR from the RT-PCR reads. The sample records roughly 650,000 distinct CDR3 sequences, approximately 14% being singletons. This clonotype appeared a few times. Its antigen is unknown. The source is a man aged 50 to 59 who received an inactivated influenza vaccine. The starting material was PBMCs from blood, obtained 12 days after vaccination. The gene calls are TRBV5-1 and TRBJ2-7; D is perhaps TRBD1 (5 bases). CDR3 protein: CASSLGRVDEQYF. CDR3 in DNA: TGCGCCAGCAGCTTGGGCAGGGTTGACGAGCAGTACTTC.